The 30 T cell receptor beta chains below all came from one sample that was sequenced in a study of PD-L1 blockade in urothelial cancer. TCRdb's copy holds only in-frame clones and misses some; the assay was immunoSEQ multiplex PCR. The sample includes tens of thousands of clones, roughly 80% of them seen just once. Stated time point: pretreatment peripheral blood. The source material was PBMCs, sampled around atezolizumab (anti-PD-L1) treatment. The receptors come from a man aged 65 to 79 with urothelial cancer.

The chain is built from TRBV2 and TRBJ2-1, with a weak D call TRBD2 (6 bases). CDR1 and CDR2 from the germline V gene are SNHLY and FYNNEI. Trimming removed 3 bases at V and 3 bases at J, with 18 bases between. This CDR3 is 17 amino acids long. CDR3 amino acids: CASSDGGRGGIYNEQFF. The CDR3 DNA sequence: TGTGCCAGCAGTGACGGGGGTCGTGGCGGAATCTACAATGAGCAGTTCTTC.

Note on this clone: Other nucleotide sequences from this sample produce the same CDR3. The V call is TRBV11-3, the J call TRBJ2-7; possible D gene TRBD1, 5 bases. The CDR3 sequence is 15 residues long. V was clipped by 0 bases and J by 0 bases, with 9 bases between them. Per germline, CDR1 SGHNT and CDR2 YENEEA. CDR3 in amino acids: CASSLETRASYEQYF. In DNA, the CDR3 is TGTGCCAGCAGCTTAGAAACCAGGGCCTCCTACGAGCAGTACTTC.

The chain carries TRBV9 and TRBJ1-6; TRBD1 aligns across 8 bases. CDR1 is SGDLS and CDR2 is YYNGEE in the germline V gene. There are 16 residues in the CDR3. Trimming cost V 2 bases and J 7 bases; bases outside gene matches: 8. The CDR3 here is CASSVTDRGKNSPLHF. The CDR3 DNA follows: TGTGCCAGCAGCGTTACCGACAGGGGAAAAAATTCACCCCTCCACTTT.

This chain joins TRBV5-1 and TRBJ1-5; 7 bases are shared with TRBD1. This CDR3 has 14 amino acids. Germline assignment: CDR1 SGHRS and CDR2 YFSETQ. Losses at the gene ends were 1 base for V and 6 bases for J; bases not matched to a gene: 4. In nucleotides, the CDR3 is TGCGCCAGCAGCTTGAGACAGGGTGCTCAGCCCCAGCATTTT. Its translation: CASSLRQGAQPQHF.

The CDR3 region has the DNA TGTGCCAGTAGTCCTTTGGAGGGGGGGACTGAAGCTTTCTTT. Translating it yields CASSPLEGGTEAFF. The chain recombines TRBV19 with TRBJ1-1; TRBD1 is a possible D gene (6 bases). This CDR3 is built from 14 residues. Trimming removed 5 bases from V and 5 bases from J, with 15 bases in between. Germline values: CDR1 LNHDA, CDR2 SQIVND (reference sequence).

The rearrangement links TRBV29-1 to TRBJ2-2; 10 bases align to TRBD1. This CDR3 contains 16 residues. V trimming: 2 bases; J trimming: 4 bases; junction bases outside the gene matches: 7. The germline V gene encodes CDR1 SQVTM and CDR2 ANQGSEA. The CDR3 DNA follows: TGCAGCGTTGAATCCGGGACAGGGGTCTCCACCGGGGAGCTGTTTTTT. Its protein is CSVESGTGVSTGELFF.

The V and J genes are TRBV19 and TRBJ2-7; 7 bases agree with TRBD1. Germline-derived CDR1 and CDR2 are LNHDA and SQIVND (reference sequence). The CDR3 totals 14 residues. Trimming removed 6 bases from V and 6 bases from J; junction bases left unmatched: 11. DNA for the CDR3: TGTGCCAGTAGCCCGGGACAGCTGGCGACCGAGCAGTACTTC. Residues: CASSPGQLATEQYF.

The chain links TRBV5-4 to TRBJ2-1; 9 bases match TRBD2. Germline-derived CDR1 and CDR2 are SGHNT and YYREEE (reference sequence). Losses at the gene ends were 2 bases for V and 5 bases for J; bases not matched to a gene: 8. The CDR3 loop spans 16 amino acids. CDR3 in amino acids: CASSFPSGLANNEQFF. Written as DNA, the CDR3 is TGTGCCAGCAGCTTCCCCTCCGGACTAGCGAACAATGAGCAGTTCTTC.

Here the CDR3 reads CASSQTGGETQYF. The CDR3 bases are TGTGCCAGCTCACAGACAGGGGGCGAGACCCAGTACTTC. The chain recombines TRBV18 with TRBJ2-5, with 10 bases identical to TRBD1. This CDR3 has 13 residues. V was pared by 4 bases and J by 5 bases, with 1 base of the junction left unmatched. Germline V CDR1 and CDR2: KGHSH, LQKENI. Full variable domain (missing parts from reference TRBV18 and TRBJ2-5): NAGVMQNPRHLVRRRGQEARLRCSPMKGHSHVYWYRQLPEEGLKFMVYLQKENIIDESGMPKERFSAEFPKEGPSILRIQQVVRGDSAAYFCASSQTGGETQYFGPGTRLLVL.

This sequence joins TRBV30 and TRBJ1-2, with TRBD1 as a possible D gene (5 bases). Between the trimmed V and J ends, which lost 3 bases and 0 bases, there was a span of 20 bases. From germline, CDR1 is GTSNPN and CDR2 SVGIG (reference sequence). This CDR3 is 17 amino acids long. CDR3 region: CAWRPGGWDLANYGYTF. The DNA of the CDR3 is TGTGCCTGGAGGCCCGGGGGTTGGGACCTCGCTAACTATGGCTACACCTTC.

The rearrangement links TRBV30 to TRBJ1-1, with 10 bases identical to TRBD1. CDR1 is GTSNPN, CDR2 SVGIG, per germline (reference sequence). This CDR3 is built from 15 residues. V trimming: 0 bases; J trimming: 3 bases; junction bases outside the gene matches: 4. CDR3 in DNA: TGTGCCTGGAGTGTAAAGGGGACAGGGGACACTGAAGCTTTCTTT. It is translated as CAWSVKGTGDTEAFF.

The genes are TRBV7-2 and TRBJ2-4; 7 bases match TRBD2. The V and J ends lost 5 bases and 0 bases, in that order; junction bases with no gene match: 10. There are 17 residues in the CDR3. Germline lookup yields CDR1 SGHTA and CDR2 FQGNSA. The CDR3 sequence: CASSPMGGVLAKNIQYF. The CDR3 region has the DNA TGTGCCAGCAGCCCCATGGGAGGGGTACTAGCCAAAAACATTCAGTACTTC. Full variable domain (missing parts from reference TRBV7-2 and TRBJ2-4): GAGVSQSPSNKVTEKGKDVELRCDPISGHTALYWYRQSLGQGLEFLIYFQGNSAPDKSGLPSDRFSAERTGGSVSTLTIQRTQQEDSAVYLCASSPMGGVLAKNIQYFGAGTRLSVL.

The genes are TRBV28 and TRBJ2-4, with no clear D. Trimming shortened V by 2 bases and J by 0 bases, and 11 bases separated the two germline ends. CDR1 is MDHEN, CDR2 SYDVKM, per germline. The CDR3 is made up of 16 amino acids. The CDR3 DNA sequence: TGTGCCAGCAGTTTAGTCTCCCAGCGAGCCAAAAACATTCAGTACTTC. Its translation is CASSLVSQRAKNIQYF.

In this sample, this clone turned up a few times. The CDR3 protein is CASSPRGGGREQYF. DNA of the CDR3: TGTGCCAGCAGCCCCCGGGGAGGGGGGCGGGAGCAGTACTTC. The V gene is TRBV5-4, the J gene TRBJ2-7, with D possibly matching TRBD2 (7 bases). This CDR3 spans 14 amino acids. Germline assignment: CDR1 SGHNT and CDR2 YYREEE (reference sequence). The V end lost 4 bases, the J end lost 7 bases, and 18 bases lay between the germline ends.

The V call is TRBV19, the J call TRBJ1-5; D is perhaps TRBD1 (6 bases). The germline V and J ends were trimmed by 7 bases and 0 bases, with 22 bases remaining between them. The germline V gene encodes CDR1 LNHDA and CDR2 SQIVND (reference sequence). The CDR3 runs to 18 residues. This CDR3 reads CASTPSWGGQNSNQPQHF. In nucleotides, the CDR3 is TGTGCCAGTACCCCATCATGGGGGGGGCAAAATAGCAATCAGCCCCAGCATTTT.

The chain links TRBV10-3 to TRBJ2-3; no definite D call. The germline V gene has CDR1 ENHRY and CDR2 SYGVKD. CDR3 size: 15 residues. The V gene lost 4 bases and the J gene lost 1 base, with 12 bases spanning the gap. The CDR3 sequence: CAISGAETRTDTQYF. CDR3 DNA sequence: TGTGCCATCAGTGGGGCAGAGACACGCACAGATACGCAGTATTTT.

The V call is TRBV5-1, the J call TRBJ2-1, with TRBD2 matching over 13 bases. CDR1 is SGHRS, CDR2 YFSETQ, per germline. The CDR3 length is 15 residues. The V segment lost 4 bases and the J segment 10 bases; nucleotides outside the gene matches: 8. The CDR3 spells CASSPTSGGAHEQFF. In DNA, the CDR3 is TGCGCCAGCAGCCCCACTAGCGGGGGGGCACACGAGCAGTTCTTC. Full variable domain (outside the CDR3, taken from reference TRBV5-1 and TRBJ2-1): KAGVTQTPRYLIKTRGQQVTLSCSPISGHRSVSWYQQTPGQGLQFLFEYFSETQRNKGNFPGRFSGRQFSNSRSEMNVSTLELGDSALYLCASSPTSGGAHEQFFGPGTRLTVL.

The chain combines TRBV7-8 with TRBJ1-4; D uncertain. CDR1 is SGHVS and CDR2 is FQNEAQ in the germline V gene. The CDR3 covers 15 residues. Trimming removed 1 base at V and 3 bases at J, with 9 bases between. The DNA for the CDR3 is TGTGCCAGCAGCTTAGTGAGTTTGGCTAATGAAAAACTGTTTTTT. Encoded protein: CASSLVSLANEKLFF.

This sequence joins TRBV28 and TRBJ1-1, with TRBD1 matching 12 bases. J lost 5 bases, V lost 2 bases, and 6 bases had no gene match. Germline CDR1 MDHEN, CDR2 SYDVKM. The CDR3 runs to 16 residues. The CDR3 region has the DNA TGTGCCAGCAGTTTACCCGGGACAGGGGGCCTGACTGAAGCTTTCTTT. Its translation: CASSLPGTGGLTEAFF.

V and J are TRBV9 and TRBJ2-5; possibly TRBD1 for D (6 bases). V was cut by 4 bases and J by 1 base, with 14 bases left in between. Germline-derived CDR1 and CDR2 are SGDLS and YYNGEE. The CDR3 runs to 15 residues. The DNA of the CDR3 is TGTGCCAGCAGCCCACAGACAGGCAGCCAAGAGACCCAGTACTTC. Its translation is CASSPQTGSQETQYF.

This clone showed up many times. The rearrangement uses TRBV5-6 and TRBJ2-2; tentative D call: TRBD1 (5 bases). Trimming shortened V by 0 bases and J by 3 bases, and 9 bases separated the two germline ends. The CDR3 loop spans 15 amino acids. The germline V gene encodes CDR1 SGHDT and CDR2 YYEEEE. The CDR3 here is CASSLGQGDTGELFF. Here the CDR3 DNA reads TGTGCCAGCAGCTTGGGGCAGGGCGACACCGGGGAGCTGTTTTTT.

V and J are TRBV2 and TRBJ2-2; D possibly corresponds to TRBD1 (6 bases). Trimming left V 6 bases short and J 8 bases short, with 13 bases between. Germline CDR1 reads SNHLY; CDR2 reads FYNNEI. CDR3 size: 13 residues. In DNA form, the CDR3 reads TGTGCCAGCAGGGTACAGGGTGTGGGGGAGCTGTTTTTT. This encodes CASRVQGVGELFF.

The rearrangement uses TRBV29-1 and TRBJ2-2; TRBD2 matches at 8 bases. The J segment lost 5 bases and the V segment lost 2 bases, leaving 4 bases of the junction unmatched. Germline V gene data show CDR1 as SQVTM and CDR2 as ANQGSEA. The CDR3 has 14 amino acids. CDR3 residues: CSVERGGITGELFF. The DNA for the CDR3 is TGCAGCGTTGAACGGGGGGGGATAACCGGGGAGCTGTTTTTT.

The J gene is TRBJ1-2, the V gene TRBV25-1; 8 bases line up with TRBD1. The trim removed 4 bases at V and 4 bases at J, leaving 2 bases unmatched. This CDR3 spans 13 amino acids. Germline V CDR1 and CDR2: MGHDK, SYGVNS. DNA of the CDR3: TGTGCCAGCAGTGTCGACAGGGGCTATGGCTACACCTTC. It yields the protein CASSVDRGYGYTF.

The gene calls are TRBV10-3 and TRBJ2-5, with 10 bases lining up with TRBD2. Germline V gene data show CDR1 as ENHRY and CDR2 as SYGVKD. The CDR3 extends over 13 amino acids. V was clipped by 10 bases and J by 4 bases; unmatched bases: 6. CDR3 residues: CATQREGRETQYF. The CDR3 bases are TGTGCCACGCAGCGGGAGGGCAGAGAGACCCAGTACTTC.

The chain couples TRBV11-1 to TRBJ2-7, with 10 bases matching TRBD2. CDR3 length equals 13 residues. Germline CDR1 SGHAT, CDR2 FQDESV (reference sequence). V was pared by 5 bases and J by 3 bases, with 1 base of the junction left unmatched. This CDR3 reads CASSPSGGYEQYF. The CDR3 DNA reads TGTGCCAGCAGCCCTAGCGGGGGCTACGAGCAGTACTTC.

The chain carries TRBV5-8 and TRBJ1-5; tentatively, D is TRBD1 (5 bases). V lost 1 base and J 5 bases, leaving 13 bases between the germline ends. The germline gives CDR1 SGHTS, CDR2 YDEGEE. This CDR3 has 15 residues. CDR3 in amino acids: CASSLMSRVDQPQHF. DNA for the CDR3: TGTGCCAGCAGCTTGATGAGCAGGGTGGATCAGCCCCAGCATTTT.

Regarding this clone: The germline gene is not matched at one end of the junction; a read error may be the cause. This rearrangement joins TRBV19 to TRBJ2-3, with TRBD2 matching over 11 bases. The CDR3 consists of 17 residues. CDR1 LNHDA and CDR2 SQIVND come from the germline V gene (reference sequence). Here the CDR3 DNA reads TGTGCCAGTAGTATAAGAGGGGCTAGCGGGGGGACAGGTACGCAGTATTTT. Translating gives CASSIRGASGGTGTQYF.

This chain joins TRBV7-8 and TRBJ2-3, with 11 bases that match TRBD2. After removal of 5 bases from V and 8 bases from J, the junction contained 9 bases not matched to a gene. CDR1 is SGHVS, CDR2 FQNEAQ, per germline. The length of the CDR3 is 15 residues. The CDR3 nucleotides read TGTGCCAGCAGCCCCACCGGGACTAGCGGACGTACGCAGTATTTT. Translated, it gives CASSPTGTSGRTQYF.

V gene TRBV5-6 combines with J gene TRBJ2-1; 8 bases are a match to TRBD2. The CDR3 has 16 residues. V shed 0 bases and J 4 bases; nucleotides not matched to a gene: 6. Per the germline V gene, CDR1 is SGHDT and CDR2 is YYEEEE. The CDR3 here is CASSLGSGIFYNEQFF. The DNA of the CDR3 is TGTGCCAGCAGCTTGGGTAGCGGGATATTTTACAATGAGCAGTTCTTC.